Sequencing of this TCR beta chain was carried out in a study of blood T cell repertoires in COVID-19. This table comes from immunoSEQ multiplex PCR, and its TCRdb copy is limited to in-frame clones, with some not included. The sample includes about half a million clones, about 88% of them seen just once. Participants were aged 18 to 89 years, lived in over 20 US areas, and enrolled virtually. The TCR sequence derives from a woman in her sixties or seventies who had recovered from COVID-19. Sequencing was carried out using PBMCs or T cells enriched from blood (not recorded which).

CDR3 DNA sequence: TGTGCCAGCAGCCGGGACAGGGAGGGAGAAAAACTGTTTTTT. Encoded protein: CASSRDREGEKLFF. The rearrangement joins TRBV7-8 to TRBJ1-4, with 9 bases lining up with TRBD1. V was pared by 5 bases and J by 8 bases, with 6 bases of the junction left unmatched. This CDR3 spans 14 amino acids. The germline gives CDR1 SGHVS, CDR2 FQNEAQ.